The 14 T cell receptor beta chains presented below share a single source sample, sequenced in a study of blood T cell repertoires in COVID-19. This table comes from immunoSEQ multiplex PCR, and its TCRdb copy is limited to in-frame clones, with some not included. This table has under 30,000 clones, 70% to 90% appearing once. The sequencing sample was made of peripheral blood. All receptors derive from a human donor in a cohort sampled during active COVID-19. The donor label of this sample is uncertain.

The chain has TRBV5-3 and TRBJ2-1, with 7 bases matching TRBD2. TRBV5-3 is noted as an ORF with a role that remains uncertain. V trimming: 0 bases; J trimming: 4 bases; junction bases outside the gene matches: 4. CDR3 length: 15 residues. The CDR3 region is CARSLVLAAYNEQFF. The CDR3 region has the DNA TGTGCCAGAAGCTTGGTCCTAGCGGCGTACAATGAGCAGTTCTTC.

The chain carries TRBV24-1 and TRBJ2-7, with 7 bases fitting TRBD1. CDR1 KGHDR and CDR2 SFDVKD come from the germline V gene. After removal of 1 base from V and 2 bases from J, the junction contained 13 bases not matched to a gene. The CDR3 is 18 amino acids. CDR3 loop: CATSDFSPGTDFPYEQYF. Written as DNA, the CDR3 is TGTGCCACCAGTGATTTTAGCCCAGGGACAGATTTCCCCTACGAGCAGTACTTC.

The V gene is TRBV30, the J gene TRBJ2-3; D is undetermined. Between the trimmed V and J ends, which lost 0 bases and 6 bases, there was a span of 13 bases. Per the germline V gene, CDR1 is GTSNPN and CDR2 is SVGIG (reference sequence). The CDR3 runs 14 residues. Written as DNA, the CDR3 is TGTGCCTGGAGTGTAGGAAATCCCAGGGATACGCAGTATTTT. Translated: CAWSVGNPRDTQYF.

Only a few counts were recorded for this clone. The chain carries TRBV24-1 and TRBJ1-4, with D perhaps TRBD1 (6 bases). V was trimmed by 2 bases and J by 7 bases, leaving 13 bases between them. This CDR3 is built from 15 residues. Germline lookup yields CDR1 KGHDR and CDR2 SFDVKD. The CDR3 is CATSDSRGGGEKLFF. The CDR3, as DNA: TGTGCCACCAGTGATTCGCGGGGGGGCGGTGAAAAACTGTTTTTT.

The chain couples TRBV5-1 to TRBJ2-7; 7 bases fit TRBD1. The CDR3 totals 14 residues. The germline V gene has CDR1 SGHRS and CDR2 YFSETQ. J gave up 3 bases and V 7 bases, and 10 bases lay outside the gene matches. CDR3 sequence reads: CASGEWGQNYEQYF. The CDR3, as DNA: TGCGCCAGCGGAGAGTGGGGACAGAACTACGAGCAGTACTTC.

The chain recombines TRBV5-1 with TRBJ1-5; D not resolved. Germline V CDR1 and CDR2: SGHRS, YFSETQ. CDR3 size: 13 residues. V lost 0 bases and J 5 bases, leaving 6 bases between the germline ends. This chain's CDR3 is CASSLGPDQPQHF. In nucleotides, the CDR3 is TGCGCCAGCAGCTTGGGGCCCGATCAGCCCCAGCATTTT. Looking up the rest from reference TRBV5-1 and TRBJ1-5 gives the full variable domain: KAGVTQTPRYLIKTRGQQVTLSCSPISGHRSVSWYQQTPGQGLQFLFEYFSETQRNKGNFPGRFSGRQFSNSRSEMNVSTLELGDSALYLCASSLGPDQPQHFGDGTRLSIL.

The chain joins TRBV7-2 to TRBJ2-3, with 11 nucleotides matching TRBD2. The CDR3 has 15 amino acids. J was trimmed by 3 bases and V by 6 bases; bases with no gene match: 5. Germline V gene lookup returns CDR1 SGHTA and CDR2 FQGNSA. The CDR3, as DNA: TGTGCCAGCAGTCGACGACTAGCGGGGACAGATACGCAGTATTTT. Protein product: CASSRRLAGTDTQYF.

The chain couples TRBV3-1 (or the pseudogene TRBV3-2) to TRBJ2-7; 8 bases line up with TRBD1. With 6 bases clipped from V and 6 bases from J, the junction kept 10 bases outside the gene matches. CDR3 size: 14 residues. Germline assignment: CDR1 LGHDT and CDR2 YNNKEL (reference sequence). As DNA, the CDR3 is TGTGCCAGCAGTCAGACAGGGGTCGTACGCGAGCAGTACTTC. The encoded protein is CASSQTGVVREQYF.

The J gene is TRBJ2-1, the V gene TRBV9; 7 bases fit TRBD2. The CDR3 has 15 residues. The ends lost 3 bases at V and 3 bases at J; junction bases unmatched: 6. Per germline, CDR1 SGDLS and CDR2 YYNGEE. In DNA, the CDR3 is TGTGCCAGCAGCGCGGACGGGGGGATCTACAATGAGCAGTTCTTC. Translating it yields CASSADGGIYNEQFF. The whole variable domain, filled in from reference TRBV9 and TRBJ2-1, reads DSGVTQTPKHLITATGQRVTLRCSPRSGDLSVYWYQQSLDQGLQFLIQYYNGEERAKGNILERFSAQQFPDLHSELNLSSLELGDSALYFCASSADGGIYNEQFFGPGTRLTVL.

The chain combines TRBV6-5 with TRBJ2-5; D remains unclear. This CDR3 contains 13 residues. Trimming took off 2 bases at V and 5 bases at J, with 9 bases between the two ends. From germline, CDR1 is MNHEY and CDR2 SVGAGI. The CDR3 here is CASSYNRRETQYF. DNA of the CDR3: TGTGCCAGCAGTTACAATAGGCGGGAGACCCAGTACTTC.

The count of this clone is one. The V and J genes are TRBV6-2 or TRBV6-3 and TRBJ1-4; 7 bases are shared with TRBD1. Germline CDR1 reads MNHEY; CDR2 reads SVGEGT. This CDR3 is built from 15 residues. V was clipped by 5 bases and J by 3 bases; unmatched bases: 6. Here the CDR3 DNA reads TGTGCCAGCAGTCCCCGGGACAGCCCTAATGAAAAACTGTTTTTT. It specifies CASSPRDSPNEKLFF.

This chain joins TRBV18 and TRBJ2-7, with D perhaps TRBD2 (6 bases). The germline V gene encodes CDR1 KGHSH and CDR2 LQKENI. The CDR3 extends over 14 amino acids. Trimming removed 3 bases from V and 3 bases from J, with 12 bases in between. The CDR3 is CASSPGTRNYEQYF. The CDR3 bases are TGTGCCAGCTCACCTGGGACTCGAAACTACGAGCAGTACTTC.

The CDR3 reads CASSPTELSNYEQYF. The CDR3 DNA reads TGTGCCAGCAGCCCCACTGAATTATCCAACTACGAGCAGTACTTC. The V and J genes are TRBV3-1 (or the pseudogene TRBV3-2) and TRBJ2-7; no clear D gene. The CDR3 totals 15 residues. Germline CDR1 LGHDT, CDR2 YNNKEL (reference sequence). Trimming shortened V by 4 bases and J by 3 bases, and 16 bases separated the two germline ends.

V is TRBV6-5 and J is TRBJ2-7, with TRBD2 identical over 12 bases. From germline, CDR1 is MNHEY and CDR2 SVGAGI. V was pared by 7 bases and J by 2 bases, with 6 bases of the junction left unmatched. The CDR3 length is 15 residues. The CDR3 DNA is TGTGCCAGCACACGGCTAGCGGGAGGGGCCTACGAGCAGTACTTC. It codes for CASTRLAGGAYEQYF.